This T cell receptor beta chain was documented in a study of early T cells in non-severe SARS-CoV-2 infection. This clonotype was seen at least ten times. Individual cDNA molecules each received unique molecular identifiers attached to them. A single record per CDR3 protein comes from TCRdb applying MiXCR to the 5' RACE reads. The sample has some 60,000 distinct CDR3 sequences, roughly 12% seen once; the top ten hold over 1.1%. The germline V gene encodes CDR1 SGDLS and CDR2 YYNGEE. V lost 4 bases and J lost 2, with 9 bases in between. The CDR3 consists of 14 residues. This sequence originates from an adult who was a healthcare worker with PCR-confirmed SARS-CoV-2 infection or an uninfected control (not recorded which). Sequencing was performed on whole blood, taken at baseline. The rearrangement uses TRBV9 and TRBJ2-2; D remains ambiguous. The CDR3 sequence is CASSFSVNTGELFF. CDR3 sequence (DNA): TGTGCCAGCAGCTTTTCAGTCAACACCGGGGAGCTGTTTTTT.